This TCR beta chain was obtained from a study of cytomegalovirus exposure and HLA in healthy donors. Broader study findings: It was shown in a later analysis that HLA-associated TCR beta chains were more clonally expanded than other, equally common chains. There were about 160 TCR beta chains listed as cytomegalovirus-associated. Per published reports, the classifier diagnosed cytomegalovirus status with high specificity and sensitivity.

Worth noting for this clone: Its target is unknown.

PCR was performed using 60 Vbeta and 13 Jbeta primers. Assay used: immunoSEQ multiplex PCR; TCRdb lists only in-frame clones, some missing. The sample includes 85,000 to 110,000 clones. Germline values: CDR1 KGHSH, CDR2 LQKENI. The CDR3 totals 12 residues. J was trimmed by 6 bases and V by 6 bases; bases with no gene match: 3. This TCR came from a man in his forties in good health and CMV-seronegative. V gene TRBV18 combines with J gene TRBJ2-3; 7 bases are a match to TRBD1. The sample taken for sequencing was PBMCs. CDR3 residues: CASSSTGDTQYF. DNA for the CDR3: TGTGCCAGCTCGTCGACAGGGGATACGCAGTATTTT.